This TCR beta chain derives from a study of T cell responses to AZD1222 COVID-19 vaccine. As for this clone: No antigen is known for it.

Study conclusions and caveats: Baseline serostatus was positive in only six AZD1222 recipients.

The method was immunoSEQ multiplex PCR; TCRdb's version includes in-frame clones alone and lacks a portion of them. The sample holds under 200,000 clones; almost 95% are singletons and the top ten take roughly 8.4%. The specimen comprised peripheral blood, sampled on day 0 of AZD1222 vaccination. The receptor was derived from an adult in good health.

DNA for the CDR3: TGTGCCAGCAGCTCGGGGACAATCGGTCAGCCCCAGCATTTT. Amino acids: CASSSGTIGQPQHF. The chain couples TRBV5-5 to TRBJ1-5, with a weak D call TRBD1 (6 bases). The length of the CDR3 is 14 residues. Germline assignment: CDR1 SGHKS and CDR2 YYEKEE (reference sequence). Trimming stripped 3 bases from V and 6 bases from J, with 13 bases between.